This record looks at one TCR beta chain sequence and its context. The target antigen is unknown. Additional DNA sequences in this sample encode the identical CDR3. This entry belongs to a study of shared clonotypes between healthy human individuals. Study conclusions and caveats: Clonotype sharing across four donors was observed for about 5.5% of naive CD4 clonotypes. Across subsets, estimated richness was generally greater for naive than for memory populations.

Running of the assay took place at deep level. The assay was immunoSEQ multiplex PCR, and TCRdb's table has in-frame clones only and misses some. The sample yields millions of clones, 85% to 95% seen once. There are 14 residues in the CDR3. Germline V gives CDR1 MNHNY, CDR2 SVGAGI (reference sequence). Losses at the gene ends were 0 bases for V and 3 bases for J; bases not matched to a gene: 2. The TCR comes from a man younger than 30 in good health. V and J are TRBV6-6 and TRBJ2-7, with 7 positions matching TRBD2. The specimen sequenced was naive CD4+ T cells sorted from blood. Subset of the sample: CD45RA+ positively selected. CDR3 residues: CASSYSSGDYEQYF. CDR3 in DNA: TGTGCCAGCAGTTACTCGAGCGGGGACTACGAGCAGTACTTC.